This passage covers 10 T cell receptor beta chains from one sample sequenced in a study of T cell responses to AZD1222 COVID-19 vaccine. Sequenced by immunoSEQ multiplex PCR; TCRdb stores in-frame clones only, minus some. This repertoire shows approximately 150,000 clones, 85% to 95% found once; its top ten account for over 1.3%. The source was peripheral blood, collected on day 0 of AZD1222 vaccination. The receptors originated from an adult in good health.

V gene TRBV3-1 (or the pseudogene TRBV3-2) combines with J gene TRBJ1-5; D may be TRBD1 (6 bases). This CDR3 has 15 amino acids. From germline, CDR1 is LGHDT and CDR2 YNNKEL (reference sequence). Between the trimmed V and J ends, which lost 0 bases and 7 bases, there was a span of 13 bases. This CDR3 reads CASSQEGGGGQPQHF. CDR3 bases: TGTGCCAGCAGCCAAGAAGGGGGGGGCGGGCAGCCCCAGCATTTT.

This chain links TRBV6-4 with TRBJ1-2; D is undetermined. With 5 bases removed from V and 3 bases from J, the gap between germline ends came to 16 bases. Germline CDR1 reads MRHNA; CDR2 reads SNTAGT. The CDR3 extends over 15 amino acids. The CDR3 reads CASSHRLYEDYGYTF. The CDR3, as DNA: TGTGCCAGCAGTCATAGACTATATGAGGACTATGGCTACACCTTC.

The rearrangement uses TRBV19 and TRBJ2-1; TRBD2 might be the D (5 bases). The V end was cut by 6 bases, the J end by 2 bases, with 14 bases between. Germline-derived CDR1 and CDR2 are LNHDA and SQIVND (reference sequence). The CDR3 covers 15 residues. The CDR3 spells CASSPHGETYNEQFF. CDR3 in DNA: TGTGCCAGTAGCCCACACGGGGAAACCTACAATGAGCAGTTCTTC. Full variable domain (outside the CDR3, taken from reference TRBV19 and TRBJ2-1): DGGITQSPKYLFRKEGQNVTLSCEQNLNHDAMYWYRQDPGQGLRLIYYSQIVNDFQKGDIAEGYSVSREKKESFPLTVTSAQKNPTAFYLCASSPHGETYNEQFFGPGTRLTVL.

The chain carries TRBV5-4 and TRBJ2-2; D not certain. CDR3 length equals 13 residues. V was cut by 6 bases and J by 4 bases, with 10 bases left in between. CDR1 SGHNT and CDR2 YYREEE come from the germline V gene (reference sequence). This CDR3 reads CASTQGTTGELFF. The CDR3 DNA reads as TGTGCCAGCACCCAAGGTACCACCGGGGAGCTGTTTTTT.

J is TRBJ2-5 and V is TRBV29-1, with a possible D match to TRBD2 (6 bases). CDR3 length equals 15 residues. The germline gives CDR1 SQVTM, CDR2 ANQGSEA. Trimming removed 8 bases from V and 1 base from J, with 20 bases in between. DNA for the CDR3: TGCAGCACCCGACGGGGGAGCACATTCCAAGAGACCCAGTACTTC. Amino acid sequence: CSTRRGSTFQETQYF.

The chain couples TRBV4-2 to TRBJ2-7; weak D call: TRBD2 (6 bases). This CDR3 has 16 amino acids. In germline, CDR1 is LGHNA, CDR2 YNFKEQ. V was pared by 3 bases and J by 6 bases, with 21 bases between. Here the CDR3 reads CASSHSRDSSRREQYF. The CDR3 DNA is TGTGCCAGCAGCCATTCCCGGGACTCCTCTAGGCGCGAGCAGTACTTC.

The chain combines TRBV28 with TRBJ1-2; maybe TRBD1 (6 bases). V dropped 4 bases and J dropped 7 bases, with 13 bases sitting between them. The CDR3 has 13 amino acids. Germline-derived CDR1 and CDR2 are MDHEN and SYDVKM. The CDR3 reads CASSSGESSGYTF. The CDR3, as DNA: TGTGCCAGCAGTTCAGGGGAATCTAGTGGCTACACCTTC.

As DNA, the CDR3 is TGCAGTGCTAGTTACAGGGGATACAACTATGGCTACACCTTC. This translates into CSASYRGYNYGYTF. The chain recombines TRBV20-1 with TRBJ1-2, with TRBD1 matching over 7 bases. The ends lost 3 bases at V and 2 bases at J; junction bases unmatched: 6. There are 14 residues in the CDR3. CDR1 and CDR2 from the germline V gene are DFQATT and SNEGSKA (reference sequence).

The chain combines TRBV12-5 with TRBJ1-4; TRBD1 is a possible D gene (6 bases). The germline gives CDR1 LGHNT, CDR2 FRNRAP. This CDR3 has 15 residues. Trimming removed 1 base at V and 12 bases at J, with 18 bases between. The CDR3 loop reads CASGLDRDRSEELFF. Here the CDR3 DNA reads TGTGCTAGTGGTTTGGACAGGGACCGCTCCGAGGAACTGTTTTTT.

The V call is TRBV6-5, the J call TRBJ2-1, with a possible D match to TRBD2 (5 bases). Germline V lookup: CDR1 MNHEY, CDR2 SVGAGI. This CDR3 region has 15 residues. V lost 7 bases, J lost 0 bases, and 13 bases lay in between. CDR3 protein: CASTAGVFSYNEQFF. As DNA, the CDR3 is TGTGCCAGCACCGCGGGCGTTTTCTCCTACAATGAGCAGTTCTTC.